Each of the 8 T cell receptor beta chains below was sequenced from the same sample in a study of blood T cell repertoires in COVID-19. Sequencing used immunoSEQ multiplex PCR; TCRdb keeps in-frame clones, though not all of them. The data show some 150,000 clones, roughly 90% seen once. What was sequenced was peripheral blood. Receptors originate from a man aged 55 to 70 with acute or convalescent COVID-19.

This CDR3 reads CASSPRTGADYGYTF. Written as DNA, the CDR3 is TGCGCCAGCAGCCCCCGCACAGGGGCGGACTATGGCTACACCTTC. The V and J genes are TRBV5-1 and TRBJ1-2; 7 bases agree with TRBD1. Germline values: CDR1 SGHRS, CDR2 YFSETQ. The CDR3 runs 15 residues. The trim removed 4 bases at V and 3 bases at J, leaving 9 bases unmatched.

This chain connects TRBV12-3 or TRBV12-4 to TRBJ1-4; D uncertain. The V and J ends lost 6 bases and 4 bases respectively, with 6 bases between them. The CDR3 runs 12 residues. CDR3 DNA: TGTGCCAGCAGATCCGTTAATGAAAAACTGTTTTTT. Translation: CASRSVNEKLFF.

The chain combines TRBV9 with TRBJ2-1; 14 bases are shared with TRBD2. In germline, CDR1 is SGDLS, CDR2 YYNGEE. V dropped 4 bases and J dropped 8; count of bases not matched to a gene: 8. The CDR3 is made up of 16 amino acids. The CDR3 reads CASSPRLAGGLDEQFF. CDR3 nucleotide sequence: TGTGCCAGCAGCCCACGACTAGCGGGGGGGCTCGATGAGCAGTTCTTC.

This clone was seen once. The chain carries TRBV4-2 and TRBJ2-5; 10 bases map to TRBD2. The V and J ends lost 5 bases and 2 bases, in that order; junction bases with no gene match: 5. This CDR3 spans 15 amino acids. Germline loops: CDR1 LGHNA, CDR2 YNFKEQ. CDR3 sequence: CASSGGTSAQETQYF. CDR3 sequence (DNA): TGTGCCAGCAGCGGCGGGACTAGCGCTCAAGAGACCCAGTACTTC.

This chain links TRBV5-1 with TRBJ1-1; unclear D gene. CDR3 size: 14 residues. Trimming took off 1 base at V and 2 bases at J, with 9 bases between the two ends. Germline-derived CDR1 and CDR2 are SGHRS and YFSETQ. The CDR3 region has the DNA TGCGCCAGCAGCTTGACGGGGATTAACACTGAAGCTTTCTTT. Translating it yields CASSLTGINTEAFF.

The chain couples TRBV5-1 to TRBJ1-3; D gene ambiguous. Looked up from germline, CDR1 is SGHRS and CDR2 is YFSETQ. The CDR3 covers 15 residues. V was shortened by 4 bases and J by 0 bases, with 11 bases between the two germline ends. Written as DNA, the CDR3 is TGCGCCAGCAGCAATGCACTTAACTCTGGAAACACCATATATTTT. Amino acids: CASSNALNSGNTIYF. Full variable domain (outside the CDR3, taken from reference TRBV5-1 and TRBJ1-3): KAGVTQTPRYLIKTRGQQVTLSCSPISGHRSVSWYQQTPGQGLQFLFEYFSETQRNKGNFPGRFSGRQFSNSRSEMNVSTLELGDSALYLCASSNALNSGNTIYFGEGSWLTVV.

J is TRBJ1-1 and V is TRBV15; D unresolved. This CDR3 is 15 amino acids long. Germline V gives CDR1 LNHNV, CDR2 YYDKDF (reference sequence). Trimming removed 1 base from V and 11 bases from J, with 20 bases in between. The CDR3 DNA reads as TGTGCCACCAGCAGAGGCTTTGGAGTCTCAACATGGGCTTTCTTT. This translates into CATSRGFGVSTWAFF.

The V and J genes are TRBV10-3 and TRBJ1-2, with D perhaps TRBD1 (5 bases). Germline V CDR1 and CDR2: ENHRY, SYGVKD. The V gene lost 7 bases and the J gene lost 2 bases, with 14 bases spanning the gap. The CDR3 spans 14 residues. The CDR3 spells CAINDPTVNYGYTF. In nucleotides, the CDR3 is TGTGCCATCAACGATCCGACAGTGAACTATGGCTACACCTTC.